The rows below give T cell receptor beta chains drawn from one sample of a study of T cell responses to AZD1222 COVID-19 vaccine. The table came from immunoSEQ multiplex PCR; TCRdb's copy has only in-frame clones and leaves some out. The data show 150,000 to 200,000 clones, 80% to 95% seen once. The sequencing here drew on peripheral blood, taken 28 days after the second AZD1222 dose. These receptors were obtained from an adult who received the AZD1222 COVID-19 vaccine. The CDR3 runs from the conserved cysteine through the conserved F or W. Fields, in order: clone size, J gene, D gene, V gene, CDR3 DNA, CDR3 protein. D genes are given only for firm matches. Expanded clones get a size class; other rows say once, few or many, or leave the size out.

>once|TRBJ1-2|TRBD1|TRBV9
TGTGCCAGCAGCCCGGACAGGTCCCCTGGCTACACCTTC
CASSPDRSPGYTF
>-|TRBJ2-1|-|TRBV28
TGTGCCAGCAACCCTAGCTCCTACAATGAGCAGTTCTTC
CASNPSSYNEQFF
>-|TRBJ2-5|TRBD2|TRBV27
TGTGCCAGCAGTCTCGGGACTAGCGGGAATCAAGAGACCCAGTACTTC
CASSLGTSGNQETQYF
>-|TRBJ1-3|-|TRBV6-6
TGTGCCAGCAGTTATCTCGTGGGCGCTGGAAACACCATATATTTT
CASSYLVGAGNTIYF
>-|TRBJ2-7|TRBD1|TRBV9
TGTGCCAGCAGCGTAGCGCCAGGTGGACAGGGGATCTACGAGCAGTACTTC
CASSVAPGGQGIYEQYF
>once|TRBJ2-1|-|TRBV27
TGTGCCAGCAGTTCCGTCCTAGGCCTTTTTGGTGGGTCCTACAATGAGCAGTTCTTC
CASSSVLGLFGGSYNEQFF
>-|TRBJ2-7|-|TRBV6-5
TGTGCCAGCAAGCTGACGACAGTCCATCCCTACGAGCAGTACTTC
CASKLTTVHPYEQYF
>-|TRBJ2-7|-|TRBV5-4
TGTGCCAGCAGCTTGGAAAACAAGAGCTCCTACGAGCAGTACTTC
CASSLENKSSYEQYF
>-|TRBJ1-1|-|TRBV5-1
TGCGCCAGCAGCCCACAATTATCACCGAACACTGAAGCTTTCTTT
CASSPQLSPNTEAFF
>-|TRBJ2-3|-|TRBV7-2
TGTGCCAGCAGCTTAAGCACAGATACGCAGTATTTT
CASSLSTDTQYF
>-|TRBJ2-3|TRBD2|TRBV6-5
TGTGCCAGCAGTTACCATACGCGGGGGGCAGATACGCAGTATTTT
CASSYHTRGADTQYF
>-|TRBJ2-7|TRBD1|TRBV13
TGTGCCAGCAGCTTACGCCCCGCGGGACAGGGCCACGAGCAGTACTTC
CASSLRPAGQGHEQYF
>-|TRBJ1-2|TRBD1|TRBV3-1/TRBV3-2
TGTGCCAGCAGCTCTGGACAGGGTTCTTTTTCTGGCTACACCTTC
CASSSGQGSFSGYTF
>-|TRBJ1-1|-|TRBV29-1
TGCAGCGTTCAAGGAAGGAGCGATGAAGCTTTCTTT
CSVQGRSDEAFF
>-|TRBJ2-1|TRBD1|TRBV25-1
TGTGCCAGCAGTGACACCGGGACAGGGGGTTTCGGAGAGCAGTTCTTC
CASSDTGTGGFGEQFF
>-|TRBJ2-2|-|TRBV6-5
TGTGCCACCCGACTCGGGGAGCTGTTTTTT
CATRLGELFF
>-|TRBJ2-5|-|TRBV2
TGTGCCAGCAGCTTGAACGGCATTGGCGAGACCCAGTACTTC
CASSLNGIGETQYF
>-|TRBJ2-3|-|TRBV2
TGTGCCAGCAGTGAATCGGTAGTCCATACGCAGTATTTT
CASSESVVHTQYF
>many|TRBJ1-1|-|TRBV27
TGTGCCAGCAGTGGAGTGGACCTCCGCGCAGGCGCTTTCTTT
CASSGVDLRAGAFF
>-|TRBJ2-3|-|TRBV18
TGTGCCAGCTCATCAGGACAGAGCACAGATACGCAGTATTTT
CASSSGQSTDTQYF
>-|TRBJ1-1|TRBD1|TRBV5-1
TGCGCCAGCAGCCCGCCCACAGGGGTCACTGAAGCTTTCTTT
CASSPPTGVTEAFF
>-|TRBJ1-6|-|TRBV25-1
TGTGCCAGCAGTGCCCCGGGGTCTTCACCCCTCCACTTT
CASSAPGSSPLHF
>-|TRBJ2-1|TRBD1|TRBV4-3
TGCGCCAGCAGCCTAACCCGGGACAGGAACAATGAGCAGTTCTTC
CASSLTRDRNNEQFF
>-|TRBJ1-5|TRBD1|TRBV2
TGTGCCAGCAGCCTCCCCAGGGGGGGCAATCAGCCCCAGCATTTT
CASSLPRGGNQPQHF
>-|TRBJ1-6|-|TRBV12-3/TRBV12-4
TGTGCCAGCAGTCCCGGAAATAATTCACCCCTCCACTTT
CASSPGNNSPLHF
>-|TRBJ2-1|-|TRBV7-3
TGTGCCAGCAGCTTAGATCTCGGGGTACCCTACAATGAGCAGTTCTTC
CASSLDLGVPYNEQFF
>-|TRBJ1-2|TRBD1|TRBV7-6
TGTGCCAGCAGCTTCCCGGACAGGGGTAGCTACACCTTC
CASSFPDRGSYTF
>-|TRBJ2-6|TRBD1|TRBV19
TGTGCCAGTAGTATTAGGACAGGGGGGTCTGGGGCCAACGTCCTGACTTTC
CASSIRTGGSGANVLTF
>-|TRBJ1-4|-|TRBV19
TGTGCCAGCCATGCGGGGGGGGAAAAACTGTTTTTT
CASHAGGEKLFF
>many|TRBJ1-1|-|TRBV25-1
TGTGCCAGCAAGTTCGGGGGCGCCACTGAAGCTTTCTTT
CASKFGGATEAFF
>-|TRBJ2-1|TRBD2|TRBV3-1/TRBV3-2
TGTGCCAGCAGCCAAGATTGGGGCGGGAGTTCCTACAATGAGCAGTTCTTC
CASSQDWGGSSYNEQFF
>-|TRBJ2-3|-|TRBV28
TGTGCCAGCAGAATGGGGTCACCCGCAGATACGCAGTATTTT
CASRMGSPADTQYF
>-|TRBJ2-3|TRBD1|TRBV7-2
TGTGCCAGCAGCCATCCCTGGACAGGGATTAGGGATACGCAGTATTTT
CASSHPWTGIRDTQYF
>-|TRBJ1-2|-|TRBV15
TGTGCCACCAGCAGAGACAGGGAACGCTACACCTTC
CATSRDRERYTF
>once|TRBJ1-5|TRBD1|TRBV12-5
TGTGCTAGTGGTTTGGGGCCAGGGGGCCAGCCCCAGCATTTT
CASGLGPGGQPQHF
>once|TRBJ1-2|-|TRBV7-2
TGTGCCAGCAGCTTGACAAGAGGGGATGGCTACACCTTC
CASSLTRGDGYTF
>once|TRBJ1-1|TRBD1|TRBV11-2
TGTGCCAGCAGCGCCAGACAGGGCGCGAACACTGAAGCTTTCTTT
CASSARQGANTEAFF
>-|TRBJ2-1|TRBD2|TRBV19
TGTGCCAGTAGTATGACTGCTAGCGGGACGTTCAACAATGAGCAGTTCTTC
CASSMTASGTFNNEQFF
>-|TRBJ2-5|-|TRBV9
TGTGCCAGCAGCGTAGCGATCGCGCAAGAGACCCAGTACTTC
CASSVAIAQETQYF
>-|TRBJ2-2|-|TRBV7-2
TGTGCCAGCAGCTTAGTTCACGGGACGGCGAACACCGGGGAGCTGTTTTTT
CASSLVHGTANTGELFF
>once|TRBJ1-4|-|TRBV3-1/TRBV3-2
TGTGCCAGCAGCCAAGATACGGAACAGAGGGAAAAACTGTTTTTT
CASSQDTEQREKLFF
>once|TRBJ1-4|-|TRBV6-5
TGTGCCAGCAGTCGAATGGGGGAAAAACTGTTTTTT
CASSRMGEKLFF
>-|TRBJ2-3|-|TRBV7-7
TGTGCCAGCAGCCCGGCGACCTTCACAGATACGCAGTATTTT
CASSPATFTDTQYF
>-|TRBJ2-6|TRBD1|TRBV7-2
TGTGCCAGCAGCACGGGACAGAGGAGCTCTGGGGCCAACGTCCTGACTTTC
CASSTGQRSSGANVLTF
>-|TRBJ1-3|-|TRBV6-1
TGTGCCAGCAGTGAAACTCTGGGGAGCTCTGGAAACACCATATATTTT
CASSETLGSSGNTIYF
>few|TRBJ1-5|TRBD1|TRBV19
TGTGCCAGTAGTAGGGGACAGGGAATGGCTCAGCCCCAGCATTTT
CASSRGQGMAQPQHF
>-|TRBJ1-1|-|TRBV27
TGTGCCAGCAGTTCAATGTGGGGAAAAAACGGCACTGAAGCTTTCTTT
CASSSMWGKNGTEAFF
>-|TRBJ1-1|TRBD1|TRBV29-1
TGCAGCGTGGTCCGGGACAGGGGGACTGAAGCTTTCTTT
CSVVRDRGTEAFF
>-|TRBJ1-1|-|TRBV29-1
TGCAGCGTTAACCCTTTGGAGGGCGCCGCATCTTTCTTT
CSVNPLEGAASFF
>once|TRBJ2-5|-|TRBV28
TGTGCCAGCAGTCCCCCCGGGCACTTCGAAGAGTACTTC
CASSPPGHFEEYF
>-|TRBJ1-4|-|TRBV9
TGTGCCAGCAGCGTAGGGGGGGCAAGAAATTATAATGAAAAACTGTTTTTT
CASSVGGARNYNEKLFF
>-|TRBJ1-1|-|TRBV2
TGTGCCAGCAGTGAAAAGGCCAGGGTGGGGGCTGAAGCTTTCTTT
CASSEKARVGAEAFF
>-|TRBJ1-5|-|TRBV12-3/TRBV12-4
TGTGCCAGCAGTTCACCGTATCAGCCCCAGCATTTT
CASSSPYQPQHF
>-|TRBJ2-7|-|TRBV28
TGTGCCAGCAGTTTGACATACGGTTACGAGCAGTACTTC
CASSLTYGYEQYF